This passage covers 26 T cell receptor beta chains from one sample sequenced in a study of cytomegalovirus exposure and HLA in healthy donors. This PCR relied on a set of 60 Vbeta primers and 13 Jbeta primers. Clones were sequenced by immunoSEQ multiplex PCR, and TCRdb holds only the in-frame ones, with some missing. The table shows roughly 170,000 clones, with roughly 84% occurring only once. The sequenced sample was PBMCs. These receptors all stem from a girl aged 2-10 years in good health and CMV-seropositive.

The chain employs TRBV7-9 and TRBJ2-7, with D possibly matching TRBD1 (5 bases). V lost 5 bases, J lost 2 bases, and 16 bases lay in between. Germline lookup yields CDR1 SEHNR and CDR2 FQNEAQ (reference sequence). CDR3 length: 15 residues. The CDR3 bases are TGTGCCAGCAGCCCCGACAGTTTCACCCCCTACGAGCAGTACTTC. It codes for CASSPDSFTPYEQYF.

V and J are TRBV4-1 and TRBJ2-7, with TRBD1 identical over 8 bases. V lost 3 bases and J lost 3; bases outside the gene matches: 28. The CDR3 has 22 residues. The germline V gene has CDR1 MGHRA and CDR2 YSYEKL. CDR3 amino acids: CASSQGGVADRGLTLTNYEQYF. The CDR3 nucleotides read TGCGCCAGCAGCCAGGGGGGCGTAGCTGACAGGGGCCTAACCCTTACTAACTACGAGCAGTACTTC.

J is TRBJ1-1 and V is TRBV11-2; TRBD1 matches 11 bases. After removal of 5 bases from V and 6 bases from J, the junction contained 5 bases not matched to a gene. The CDR3 runs 14 residues. Germline CDR1 is SGHAT and CDR2 is FQNNGV. The CDR3 DNA follows: TGTGCCAGCAGCGCCCGGACAGGGGGCGCTGAAGCTTTCTTT. Its protein is CASSARTGGAEAFF.

This chain connects TRBV13 to TRBJ1-2; 11 nucleotides line up with TRBD1. Germline assignment: CDR1 PRHDT and CDR2 FYEKMQ (reference sequence). Losses at the gene ends were 6 bases for V and 6 bases for J; bases not matched to a gene: 6. The CDR3 spans 14 residues. The CDR3 sequence is CASRGQGAAHGYTF. CDR3 DNA sequence: TGTGCCAGCAGAGGACAGGGGGCGGCTCATGGCTACACCTTC.

In this sample, this clone turned up a few times. CDR3 in DNA: TGTGCCAGCAGTTACTCTGGGGCCGAGCAGTTCTTC. It codes for CASSYSGAEQFF. The chain uses TRBV6-6 and TRBJ2-1; TRBD1 might be the D (5 bases). CDR1 is MNHNY, CDR2 SVGAGI, per germline (reference sequence). V lost 0 bases and J 10 bases, leaving 7 bases between the germline ends. This CDR3 has 12 residues.

This clone was counted between two and nine times. This sequence joins TRBV2 and TRBJ2-2, with D unresolved. Trimming cost V 6 bases and J 1 base, with 3 bases left between them. The CDR3 spans 12 residues. Per the germline V gene, CDR1 is SNHLY and CDR2 is FYNNEI. Written as DNA, the CDR3 is TGTGCCAGCAGACAGAACACCGGGGAGCTGTTTTTT. Its translation is CASRQNTGELFF.

This chain connects TRBV29-1 to TRBJ1-5; unclear D gene. The germline V gene encodes CDR1 SQVTM and CDR2 ANQGSEA. Trimming pared 4 bases from V and 2 bases from J, leaving 6 bases between. The CDR3 has 12 amino acids. This chain's CDR3 is CSVGAGNQPQHF. CDR3 nucleotides: TGCAGCGTTGGGGCAGGCAATCAGCCCCAGCATTTT.

The V gene is TRBV6-1, the J gene TRBJ1-1; D perhaps matches TRBD1 (6 bases). This CDR3 is built from 15 residues. Germline lookup yields CDR1 MNHNS and CDR2 SASEGT. The V gene lost 4 bases and the J gene lost 1 base, with 13 bases spanning the gap. The CDR3 DNA sequence: TGTGCCAGCAGTGGAAAGCCGGGACAGAACACTGAAGCTTTCTTT. Its translation is CASSGKPGQNTEAFF.

The V gene is TRBV25-1, the J gene TRBJ2-2; 7 nucleotides match TRBD2. J was trimmed by 3 bases and V by 6 bases; bases with no gene match: 10. The CDR3 consists of 16 residues. Germline V gene lookup returns CDR1 MGHDK and CDR2 SYGVNS. CDR3 in amino acids: CASSTEWEGYTGELFF. Written as DNA, the CDR3 is TGTGCCAGCAGCACCGAGTGGGAGGGGTACACCGGGGAGCTGTTTTTT.

This clone was found once. This sequence joins TRBV4-1 and TRBJ2-3, with a tentative D call TRBD2 (6 bases). Per germline, CDR1 MGHRA and CDR2 YSYEKL. The V gene lost 0 bases and the J gene lost 2 bases, with 12 bases spanning the gap. CDR3 length: 16 amino acids. CDR3: CASSQERGTPTDTQYF. In DNA, the CDR3 is TGCGCCAGCAGCCAAGAACGGGGGACCCCCACAGATACGCAGTATTTT.

V and J are TRBV15 and TRBJ1-1, with 7 bases that match TRBD1. V trimming: 1 base; J trimming: 0 bases; junction bases outside the gene matches: 5. Germline assignment: CDR1 LNHNV and CDR2 YYDKDF (reference sequence). CDR3 length equals 16 residues. CDR3: CATSRAWDSMNTEAFF. The CDR3 DNA is TGTGCCACCAGCAGAGCCTGGGACAGTATGAACACTGAAGCTTTCTTT.

The chain uses TRBV27 and TRBJ1-2; D call uncertain. V lost 6 bases and J lost 5, with 19 bases in between. Germline V gene sequence: CDR1 MNHEY, CDR2 SMNVEV (reference sequence). This CDR3 has 15 amino acids. The CDR3 DNA reads TGTGCCAGCAGCCGCGACCGAACCGGAGCATATGGCTACACCTTC. This gives the protein CASSRDRTGAYGYTF.

The genes are TRBV7-9 and TRBJ2-7; 8 bases line up with TRBD2. This CDR3 has 14 amino acids. Germline CDR1 and CDR2: SEHNR and FQNEAQ (reference sequence). The trim removed 6 bases at V and 5 bases at J, leaving 9 bases unmatched. DNA of the CDR3: TGTGCCAGCAGGCGGGTAGCGGGAAGCCACGAGCAGTACTTC. It yields the protein CASRRVAGSHEQYF.

The chain uses TRBV19 and TRBJ1-5, with D tentatively TRBD1 (6 bases). The germline V gene encodes CDR1 LNHDA and CDR2 SQIVND (reference sequence). The V and J ends lost 3 bases and 1 base respectively, with 13 bases between them. The CDR3 extends over 16 amino acids. Here the CDR3 reads CASSIPPRGSNQPQHF. The CDR3 DNA is TGTGCCAGTAGTATTCCACCGAGGGGGAGCAATCAGCCCCAGCATTTT.

CDR3 in amino acids: CASSWGTDLGVAQPQHF. CDR3 DNA: TGTGCCAGCAGCTGGGGGACAGACCTCGGAGTAGCTCAGCCCCAGCATTTT. The chain has TRBV7-9 and TRBJ1-5, with 7 bases aligning to TRBD1. Germline-derived CDR1 and CDR2 are SEHNR and FQNEAQ (reference sequence). This CDR3 is built from 17 residues. V dropped 4 bases and J dropped 6; count of bases not matched to a gene: 15.

This clone came up a few times. V and J are TRBV10-3 and TRBJ1-3; 7 bases are a match to TRBD1. Germline-derived CDR1 and CDR2 are ENHRY and SYGVKD. V trimming: 4 bases; J trimming: 0 bases; junction bases outside the gene matches: 3. This CDR3 is 15 amino acids long. The CDR3, as DNA: TGTGCCATCAGTGGGGACAGAGACTCTGGAAACACCATATATTTT. Translation: CAISGDRDSGNTIYF.

The J gene is TRBJ2-7, the V gene TRBV20-1; D might be TRBD1 (5 bases). Trimming shortened V by 6 bases and J by 0 bases, and 6 bases separated the two germline ends. The CDR3 is 11 residues long. Germline V gene sequence: CDR1 DFQATT, CDR2 SNEGSKA (reference sequence). The DNA of the CDR3 is TGCAGTGCAGGGGCCTCCTACGAGCAGTACTTC. Translated: CSAGASYEQYF.

The chain combines TRBV5-1 with TRBJ1-3, with D perhaps matching TRBD1 (6 bases). Trimming left V 2 bases short and J 0 bases short, with 9 bases between. The CDR3 is 15 residues long. Germline CDR1 reads SGHRS; CDR2 reads YFSETQ. The CDR3 sequence is CASSFGQSSGNTIYF. CDR3 DNA: TGCGCCAGCAGCTTCGGACAGAGCTCTGGAAACACCATATATTTT.

V gene TRBV28 combines with J gene TRBJ1-2; D not certain. V gave up 5 bases and J gave up 5 bases, with 9 bases separating them. The CDR3 consists of 12 residues. Germline V lookup: CDR1 MDHEN, CDR2 SYDVKM. CDR3 sequence (DNA): TGTGCCAGCAGTCCTGGAGGGTATGGCTACACCTTC. It yields the protein CASSPGGYGYTF.

The chain carries TRBV18 and TRBJ2-5; TRBD2 agrees at 10 bases. The J call may be in error: the DNA end matches TRBJ2-7 better. The CDR3 is made up of 16 amino acids. The germline CDR1 and CDR2 sequences are KGHSH and LQKENI. The CDR3 is CASSPLGLAEGYEQYF. In nucleotides, the CDR3 is TGTGCCAGCTCACCACTCGGACTAGCGGAAGGCTACGAGCAGTACTTC.

This chain connects TRBV5-1 to TRBJ2-7; 7 positions match TRBD1. V lost 4 bases to trimming and J lost 0 bases; unmatched junction nucleotides: 7. The CDR3 is 15 residues long. The V gene's germline CDR1 is SGHRS and CDR2 YFSETQ. The CDR3 DNA reads as TGCGCCAGCAGCCTGGGGACAGAGAGCTCCTACGAGCAGTACTTC. Protein: CASSLGTESSYEQYF. The full variable domain, its missing parts supplied by reference TRBV5-1 and TRBJ2-7, is KAGVTQTPRYLIKTRGQQVTLSCSPISGHRSVSWYQQTPGQGLQFLFEYFSETQRNKGNFPGRFSGRQFSNSRSEMNVSTLELGDSALYLCASSLGTESSYEQYFGPGTRLTVT.

This clone was recorded a few times. V gene TRBV5-1 combines with J gene TRBJ2-5; TRBD1 is a possible D gene (6 bases). V lost 4 bases, J lost 1 base, and 11 bases lay in between. This CDR3 spans 14 amino acids. CDR1 is SGHRS and CDR2 is YFSETQ in the germline V gene. CDR3 residues: CASSSNRVQETQYF. DNA of the CDR3: TGCGCCAGCAGCAGCAACAGGGTCCAAGAGACCCAGTACTTC. Full variable domain (remainder filled in from reference TRBV5-1 and TRBJ2-5): KAGVTQTPRYLIKTRGQQVTLSCSPISGHRSVSWYQQTPGQGLQFLFEYFSETQRNKGNFPGRFSGRQFSNSRSEMNVSTLELGDSALYLCASSSNRVQETQYFGPGTRLLVL.

CDR3 loop: CASGLGVNSGNTIYF. In DNA form, the CDR3 reads TGTGCTAGTGGTTTGGGCGTAAACTCTGGAAACACCATATATTTT. The chain employs TRBV12-5 and TRBJ1-3; no firm D call. Per the germline V gene, CDR1 is LGHNT and CDR2 is FRNRAP. The CDR3 covers 15 residues. Trimming cost V 1 base and J 0 bases, with 7 bases left between them.

Only a few counts were recorded for this clone. The chain recombines TRBV7-9 with TRBJ2-1, with a weak D call TRBD1 (5 bases). This CDR3 region has 15 residues. V was shortened by 8 bases and J by 1 base, with 15 bases between the two germline ends. Germline V gene sequence: CDR1 SEHNR, CDR2 FQNEAQ (reference sequence). As DNA, the CDR3 is TGTGCCAGCGGGGCGACGTCCCCATCCTACAATGAGCAGTTCTTC. As protein: CASGATSPSYNEQFF.

This clone was seen only a few times. V and J are TRBV6-1 and TRBJ1-3; weak D call: TRBD1 (6 bases). The V gene's germline CDR1 is MNHNS and CDR2 SASEGT. Trimming stripped 4 bases from V and 1 base from J, with 11 bases between. CDR3 length: 15 amino acids. The CDR3: CASSGFTGSGNTIYF. The CDR3 coding sequence is TGTGCCAGCAGTGGCTTTACAGGGTCTGGAAACACCATATATTTT.

The rearrangement links TRBV25-1 to TRBJ2-7, with TRBD2 matching 15 bases. The CDR3 length is 14 residues. Germline CDR1 reads MGHDK; CDR2 reads SYGVNS. V shed 6 bases and J 9 bases; nucleotides not matched to a gene: 6. The CDR3 protein is CASRKPGLAGGQYF. CDR3 nucleotide sequence: TGTGCCAGCAGAAAACCGGGACTAGCGGGGGGGCAGTACTTC.